These 2 T cell receptor beta chains were sequenced from one sample in a study of identifying expanded T cells in peripheral blood. The protocol was immunoSEQ multiplex PCR, while the TCRdb copy is restricted to in-frame clones and leaves out a portion. The table lists more than 70,000 clones, approximately 83% of them singletons. The source material was blood. These receptors came from a person aged 18 to 75 in good health.

The chain has TRBV6-5 and TRBJ1-5, with 8 bases matching TRBD1. CDR3 length: 13 residues. J gave up 6 bases and V 6 bases, and 4 bases lay outside the gene matches. Germline CDR1 MNHEY, CDR2 SVGAGI. In nucleotides, the CDR3 is TGTGCCAGCAGACGAGACAGGGGTCAGCCCCAGCATTTT. Translated, it gives CASRRDRGQPQHF.

This clone was counted only a few times. The chain is built from TRBV10-3 and TRBJ2-3, with D perhaps matching TRBD2 (5 bases). The V end was cut by 2 bases, the J end by 4 bases, with 10 bases between. Germline CDR1 is ENHRY and CDR2 is SYGVKD. The CDR3 spans 14 residues. CDR3 nucleotide sequence: TGTGCCATCAGTGAGCGGGGAAAAGCAGATACGCAGTATTTT. Translation: CAISERGKADTQYF.